This T cell receptor (beta chain) was captured in a study of blood T cell repertoires in COVID-19. The overall study: Collection of acute and convalescent COVID-19 samples took place in the United States, Italy and Spain. PBMCs, B-cell-depleted T cells, or T cells provided the cDNA or gDNA that made up the material.

Participants had their cohort set by participant-reported clinical history. In the authors' workflow: Using reference gene primer amplification, nucleated cell counts were estimated. Using immunoSEQ multiplex PCR, the repertoire was profiled, and TCRdb retains in-frame clones only, with some absent. V, J and clone size are taken as reported in that table, and D and trimming were inferred from the DNA itself. This table holds a few hundred thousand clones, around 90% found once. CDR1 and CDR2 (germline): MNHNS, SASEGT. With 3 bases clipped from V and 5 bases from J, the junction kept 10 bases outside the gene matches. This CDR3 comprises 15 residues.

The chain recombines TRBV6-1 with TRBJ2-7, with 7 bases fitting TRBD2. The receptor was derived from a woman aged 18-35 years with acute COVID-19. Sequenced material: PBMCs or T cells enriched from blood (not recorded which). In DNA form, the CDR3 reads TGTGCCAGCAGTGAGGCCGGCGGGAGAGGCCACGAGCAGTACTTC. Its protein product is CASSEAGGRGHEQYF.